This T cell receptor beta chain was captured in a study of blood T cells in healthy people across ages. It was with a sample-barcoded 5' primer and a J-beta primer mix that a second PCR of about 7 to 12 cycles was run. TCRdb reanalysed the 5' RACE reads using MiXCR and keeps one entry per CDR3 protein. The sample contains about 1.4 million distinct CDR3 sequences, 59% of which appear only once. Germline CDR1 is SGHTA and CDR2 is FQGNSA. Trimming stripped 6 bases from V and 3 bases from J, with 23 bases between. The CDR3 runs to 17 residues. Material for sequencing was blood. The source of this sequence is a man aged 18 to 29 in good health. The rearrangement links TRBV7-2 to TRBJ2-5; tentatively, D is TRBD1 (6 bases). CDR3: CASSPISGRGNKETQYF. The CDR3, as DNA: TGTGCCAGCAGTCCCATCTCGGGCAGGGGAAATAAAGAGACCCAGTACTTC. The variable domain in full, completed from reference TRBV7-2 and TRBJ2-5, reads GAGVSQSPSNKVTEKGKDVELRCDPISGHTALYWYRQSLGQGLEFLIYFQGNSAPDKSGLPSDRFSAERTGGSVSTLTIQRTQQEDSAVYLCASSPISGRGNKETQYFGPGTRLLVL.